Only a few counts were recorded for the clone carrying this T cell receptor (beta chain). In the original workflow: Amplification with reference gene primers provided the estimates of nucleated cell counts. TCRdb keeps only in-frame clones here, not all; method: immunoSEQ multiplex PCR. The V and J calls and clone size come from that table; D and trimming were worked out from the DNA. The sample includes 200,000 to 250,000 clones, approximately 90% seen only once; the top ten take 4.8%. The data stem from a study of blood T cell repertoires in COVID-19. Study-level background: Material from acute and convalescent COVID-19 was sourced from the United States, Italy and Spain. T cells, B-cell-depleted T cells, or PBMCs supplied cDNA or gDNA.

The sample was peripheral blood. The sequence was collected from a woman in her thirties or forties with acute or convalescent COVID-19.

The CDR3 here is CASSFLQGYEQYV. The CDR3 bases are TGCGCCAGCAGCTTTCTACAGGGCTACGAGCAGTACGTC. This chain joins TRBV5-1 and TRBJ2-7; maybe TRBD1 (6 bases). The germline V gene has CDR1 SGHRS and CDR2 YFSETQ. The CDR3 is 13 residues long. V shed 2 bases and J shed 3 bases, with 9 bases lying between them.